This entry lists 20 T cell receptor beta chains sequenced from one sample in a study of Graves' ophthalmopathy and Graves' hyperthyroidism. Amplification targeted the TCR beta CDR3 regions, with RNA transcripts as the source material. Following a first-round RT-PCR that used HTBI primers, a second-round multiplex PCR was carried out. Each CDR3 protein is one row after TCRdb ran MiXCR on the multiplex PCR reads. In the table there are roughly 380,000 distinct CDR3 sequences, approximately 15% of which are singletons. Sequenced material: peripheral blood. These receptor sequences come from a woman younger than 30 with stable Graves' hyperthyroidism.

This clonotype was counted ten times or more. This rearrangement joins TRBV20-1 to TRBJ2-2, with 7 bases lining up with TRBD1. V was clipped by 2 bases and J by 7 bases; unmatched bases: 13. Germline-derived CDR1 and CDR2 are DFQATT and SNEGSKA (reference sequence). The CDR3 runs 16 residues. CDR3 protein: CSARKPGQNIGGELFF. Here the CDR3 DNA reads TGCAGTGCTAGAAAGCCGGGACAGAATATTGGCGGGGAGCTGTTTTTT.

This clonotype was observed at least ten times. The J gene is TRBJ1-2, the V gene TRBV6-1; D unclear. This CDR3 region has 15 residues. Germline loops: CDR1 MNHNS, CDR2 SASEGT. V shed 7 bases and J shed 4 bases, with 19 bases lying between them. The CDR3 DNA reads as TGTGCCAGCACCTCATCCCCGGTGCAATCCTATGGCTACACCTTC. As protein: CASTSSPVQSYGYTF.

V and J are TRBV30 and TRBJ1-2, with D possibly matching TRBD1 (6 bases). This CDR3 is 14 amino acids long. V shed 0 bases and J shed 1 base, with 9 bases lying between them. Germline CDR1 is GTSNPN and CDR2 is SVGIG (reference sequence). CDR3 amino acids: CAWSVWTVNYGYTF. As DNA, the CDR3 is TGTGCCTGGAGTGTATGGACAGTTAACTATGGCTACACCTTC.

This clonotype was counted at least ten times. The genes are TRBV19 and TRBJ1-1; 9 nucleotides agree with TRBD1. The germline CDR1 and CDR2 sequences are LNHDA and SQIVND (reference sequence). The CDR3 extends over 14 amino acids. V trimming: 6 bases; J trimming: 7 bases; junction bases outside the gene matches: 9. This CDR3 is CASRKGDREFEAFF. CDR3 bases: TGTGCCAGTAGAAAGGGGGACAGGGAGTTTGAAGCTTTCTTT.

This clonotype was seen ten or more times. The chain employs TRBV2 and TRBJ1-1, with TRBD1 matching 7 bases. J lost 3 bases, V lost 4 bases, and 8 bases had no gene match. The germline V gene has CDR1 SNHLY and CDR2 FYNNEI. The CDR3 is 15 residues long. This chain's CDR3 is CASSVQGSTDTEAFF. CDR3 nucleotides: TGTGCCAGCAGTGTACAGGGGAGTACGGACACTGAAGCTTTCTTT.

The table lists this clonotype with many counts. The chain couples TRBV6-2 or TRBV6-3 to TRBJ1-6, with 8 bases that match TRBD1. This CDR3 has 19 amino acids. CDR1 is MNHEY, CDR2 SVGEGT, per germline. V was clipped by 0 bases and J by 7 bases; unmatched bases: 14. CDR3 nucleotide sequence: TGTGCCAGCAGTTACTCTCTTCCAGACAGGGGACGTGTGAATTCACCCCTCCACTTT. Translated, it gives CASSYSLPDRGRVNSPLHF.

This clonotype was seen many times. CDR3 nucleotide sequence: TGTGCCAGCAGTTTTACGAGGGGGCTATGGAATGGTCAGCCCCAGCATTTT. Protein: CASSFTRGLWNGQPQHF. This chain connects TRBV12-3 or TRBV12-4 to TRBJ1-5; 7 bases match TRBD1. With V trimmed by 3 bases and J by 6 bases, 14 bases remained unmatched. This CDR3 comprises 17 residues.

This clonotype was observed at least ten times. This sequence joins TRBV12-3 or TRBV12-4 and TRBJ1-5; D not certain. V gave up 7 bases and J gave up 6 bases, with 10 bases separating them. This CDR3 has 12 amino acids. Here the CDR3 reads CASTEGPQPQHF. The CDR3 bases are TGTGCCAGCACCGAAGGGCCTCAGCCCCAGCATTTT.

This clonotype was observed a single time. A read error may be the cause here, since a much bigger clone is one base away. The chain links TRBV29-1 to TRBJ1-1; D unclear. V lost 7 bases, J lost 3 bases, and 6 bases lay in between. Per germline, CDR1 SQVTM and CDR2 ANQGSEA. The length of the CDR3 is 10 residues. In DNA, the CDR3 is TGCAGCGCCAGTGACACTGAAGCTTTCTTT. It specifies CSASDTEAFF.

In its sample, this clonotype was seen many times. The chain is built from TRBV5-6 and TRBJ1-3; no clear D. The ends were cut back, 1 base at V and 7 bases at J, with 15 bases in the middle. The CDR3 loop spans 15 amino acids. Germline V CDR1 and CDR2: SGHDT, YYEEEE. CDR3 sequence: CASSLRDRSVNTIYF. The DNA of the CDR3 is TGTGCCAGCAGCTTGCGGGATAGAAGTGTCAACACCATATATTTT.

This clonotype was counted many times. In nucleotides, the CDR3 is TGTGCCAGCAGCTTAGACGGGGGGGCAAACACCGGGGAGCTGTTTTTT. Its protein product is CASSLDGGANTGELFF. The chain joins TRBV11-2 to TRBJ2-2; TRBD2 matches 8 bases. The CDR3 contains 16 residues. Germline V lookup: CDR1 SGHAT, CDR2 FQNNGV. The trim removed 0 bases at V and 2 bases at J, leaving 2 bases unmatched.

This clonotype was recorded many times. The CDR3 DNA reads as TGTGCCAGCAGTTATACCGGGCCCTCACCCCTCCACTTT. Amino acid sequence: CASSYTGPSPLHF. The chain couples TRBV6-2 or TRBV6-3 to TRBJ1-6; D gene uncertain. Trimming took 3 bases from V and 10 from J, leaving 10 bases between them. The CDR3 loop spans 13 amino acids. Germline V gene sequence: CDR1 MNHEY, CDR2 SVGEGT.

On this clonotype: The junction shows a germline mismatch at one end, possibly a read error. This sequence joins TRBV27 and TRBJ1-2; D gene uncertain. This CDR3 has 14 amino acids. Germline-derived CDR1 and CDR2 are MNHEY and SMNVEV (reference sequence). The CDR3 reads CVSSLGRTNYGYTF. The CDR3 DNA sequence: TGTGTCAGCAGTTTAGGGCGGACTAACTATGGCTACACCTTC.

V gene TRBV11-1 combines with J gene TRBJ2-6; a weak D match, TRBD2 (6 bases). Per the germline V gene, CDR1 is SGHAT and CDR2 is FQDESV (reference sequence). The CDR3 loop spans 21 amino acids. Trimming cost V 1 base and J 0 bases, with 22 bases left between them. Here the CDR3 DNA reads TGTGCCAGCAGCTTAGTCCAACTCGTGGGACTTAAGAGCTCTGGGGCCAACGTCCTGACTTTC. Amino acid sequence: CASSLVQLVGLKSSGANVLTF.

This sequence joins TRBV6-5 and TRBJ1-6; no clear D gene. V was cut by 0 bases and J by 13 bases, with 19 bases left in between. The CDR3 runs to 16 residues. Germline CDR1 reads MNHEY; CDR2 reads SVGAGI. The chain's CDR3 is CASSYSPRAGKGPLHF. The CDR3 DNA reads TGTGCCAGCAGTTACTCTCCCCGGGCGGGGAAGGGCCCCCTCCACTTT.

This clonotype occurred many times. This sequence joins TRBV19 and TRBJ1-3; D not certain. Germline CDR1 reads LNHDA; CDR2 reads SQIVND (reference sequence). This CDR3 spans 15 amino acids. Trimming took off 3 bases at V and 1 base at J, with 10 bases between the two ends. The CDR3, as DNA: TGTGCCAGTAGTATTAACAGCGTTTCTGGAAACACCATATATTTT. This sequence encodes CASSINSVSGNTIYF.

This clonotype was counted at least ten times. The chain couples TRBV6-5 to TRBJ2-5, with 10 bases fitting TRBD1. V dropped 4 bases and J dropped 4; count of bases not matched to a gene: 9. CDR3 length: 16 residues. CDR1 is MNHEY, CDR2 SVGAGI, per germline. CDR3 nucleotide sequence: TGTGCCAGCAGTTTCCCGGACAGGGGGGGATCAGAGACCCAGTACTTC. It specifies CASSFPDRGGSETQYF.

In regard to this clonotype: Its ends do not fully match the called genes, so a read error is possible. V is TRBV11-2 and J is TRBJ2-7; D is undetermined. This CDR3 comprises 14 residues. Germline V lookup: CDR1 SGHAT, CDR2 FQNNGV. The CDR3 loop reads CASSPIMVTYDQYF. The CDR3 nucleotides are TGTGCCAGCAGCCCGATCATGGTAACCTACGATCAGTACTTC.

This clonotype was observed many times. The rearrangement uses TRBV9 and TRBJ2-7, with D perhaps given as TRBD1 or TRBD2 (6 bases each). The V gene lost 2 bases and the J gene lost 4 bases, with 16 bases spanning the gap. Germline V CDR1 and CDR2: SGDLS, YYNGEE. CDR3 length equals 15 residues. This CDR3 is CASSVGGPLNYEQYF. CDR3 DNA: TGTGCCAGCAGCGTCGGGGGCCCATTGAATTACGAGCAGTACTTC.

This clonotype was picked up many times. V is TRBV4-1 and J is TRBJ1-2; TRBD1 might be the D (6 bases). Germline lookup yields CDR1 MGHRA and CDR2 YSYEKL. The CDR3 runs 18 residues. Trimming cost V 2 bases and J 2 bases, with 21 bases left between them. CDR3 sequence reads: CASSQTLNRRDTNYGYTF. CDR3 coding DNA: TGCGCCAGCAGCCAAACTCTGAACCGCCGGGACACGAACTATGGCTACACCTTC.